The following is a TCR beta chain sequence with its context. What it binds is not known. This sample stems from a study of CD8 T cell repertoires and HIV-1 epitope variants. Study-level information: T cells were stimulated with Twenty-five Gag and Nef peptides separately. Controls were a CMV, EBV and flu pool, Ebola AY9, and no peptide. Separate from the cultures, 1M uncultured T cells served as baseline. General observations from the study: Roughly ten TCR beta clonotypes were antigen-specific, more than 5 apparently recognizing autologous or escape variants.

The table came from immunoSEQ multiplex PCR; TCRdb's copy has only in-frame clones and leaves some out. The sample lists thousands of clones, about 70% occurring once. The receptor was derived from a male donor with HIV. The sample comprised cultured CD8+ T cells derived from PBMCs.

The CDR3 region has the DNA TGTGCCAGCAGCTTGGGTGCGGTTTCACCCCTCCACTTT. Its protein product is CASSLGAVSPLHF. This chain uses TRBV5-8 with TRBJ1-6; D not certain. CDR3 length equals 13 residues. Germline V lookup: CDR1 SGHTS, CDR2 YDEGEE. V gave up 0 bases and J gave up 9 bases, with 7 bases separating them.